This TCR beta chain was recorded in a study of long-term antiretroviral therapy in people with HIV. The trim removed 5 bases at V and 7 bases at J, leaving 5 bases unmatched. Germline lookup yields CDR1 SGHDN and CDR2 FVKESK. CDR3 size: 15 residues. A note on this clone: Its antigen remains unknown.

Study-wide results and limits: The study found that diversity rose after ART but stayed below transplant donor controls. Pre-ART clonal expansion yielded clones that dominated the repertoire at all time points.

Samples were assayed with immunoSEQ v3.0 at survey level. Sequenced by immunoSEQ multiplex PCR; TCRdb stores in-frame clones only, minus some. The table records tens of thousands of clones, about 90% of them present only once. The J gene is TRBJ2-2, the V gene TRBV14; TRBD2 aligns across 12 bases. This specimen consisted of unsorted PBMCs, obtained around 4.5 years after starting antiretroviral therapy. This clonotype was sampled from a man aged 25 to 40 with HIV. The CDR3 reads CASSETSGRLGELFF. CDR3 coding DNA: TGTGCCAGCAGCGAGACTAGCGGGAGACTCGGGGAGCTGTTTTTT.